What follows describes a single T cell receptor (beta chain). V shed 5 bases, J shed 2 bases, and the junction held 7 bases outside the gene matches. Looked up from germline, CDR1 is MDHEN and CDR2 is SYDVKM. This CDR3 has 17 amino acids. These data belong to a study of T cell changes during pregnancy in multiple sclerosis. Profiling relied on immunoSEQ multiplex PCR, and the TCRdb table lists in-frame clones only, not all of them. The data show about 70,000 clones, around 94% seen once. The chain couples TRBV28 to TRBJ2-3; 13 positions match TRBD2. This receptor was taken from a female donor with multiple sclerosis, enrolled in a pregnancy study. Sample: peripheral blood, taken in the third trimester of pregnancy. CDR3 residues: CASSPRLAGGSTDTQYF. In DNA, the CDR3 is TGTGCCAGCAGTCCGCGACTAGCGGGGGGATCCACAGATACGCAGTATTTT.